This TCR beta chain originates from a study of graft-versus-host responses after intestinal transplantation. On the study more broadly: After anti-thymocyte globulin induction, recipients took tacrolimus and steroids for 2 to 3 years.

Libraries were prepared by immunoSEQ multiplex PCR; TCRdb keeps only in-frame clonotypes and omits some of them. Of around 13,000 clones in the sample, around two thirds were seen once. CDR3 size: 13 residues. Germline CDR1 MNHEY, CDR2 SMNVEV (reference sequence). V gave up 5 bases and J gave up 1 base, with 8 bases separating them. Lymphocytes from graft epithelium and lamina propria were isolated. V is TRBV27 and J is TRBJ1-1; D is unresolved. The origin of this receptor is a human patient who received an intestinal transplant, so some T cells may come from the graft donor. This sample comprised ileum tissue, obtained 16 days after intestinal transplant. The CDR3 coding sequence is TGTGCCAGCAGTCCCTCGGGGAACACTGAAGCTTTCTTT. Translated: CASSPSGNTEAFF.